The 15 T cell receptor beta chains below come from one sample, sequenced in a study of T cell repertoires in cytomegalovirus infection (dated by TCRdb to the late 2010s). The treatment or condition label on this specimen signifies: in vitro stimulation with specific CMV peptide epitopes to enrich CMV-specific T cells. TCRdb records Illumina HiSeq 1500 as the sequencer. The raw public reads went through TCRdb reprocessing: fastp at Q25, MiXCR clone calling, in-frame beta chains kept. Merged by CDR3 protein, the rows form single entries marked with the most common genes and DNA. This sample holds approximately 50,000 distinct CDR3 sequences; about 18% were observed only once. Roughly two thirds of the sample rests with the top ten. Antigens of these TCRs are unknown. The starting material was CD8+ T cells from cultured PBMCs, obtained from culture after CMV antigen stimulation. The source of these receptors is a human donor in good health (CMV status not recorded). Some clones in this sample may be carry-over from other donors' samples.

This clonotype was found a few times. The CDR3 protein is CSVDGGSLAGVRNEQFF. CDR3 DNA: TGCAGCGTTGATGGGGGTTCCCTAGCGGGAGTGAGGAATGAGCAGTTCTTC. V and J are TRBV29-1 and TRBJ2-1; 10 nucleotides line up with TRBD2. The CDR3 is 17 amino acids. The J segment lost 7 bases and the V segment lost 3 bases, leaving 15 bases of the junction unmatched. CDR1 and CDR2 (germline): SQVTM, ANQGSEA.

This clonotype was counted a few times. The rearrangement links TRBV19 to TRBJ2-7; D remains ambiguous. Germline CDR1 LNHDA, CDR2 SQIVND (reference sequence). Trimming took 6 bases from V and 1 from J, leaving 13 bases between them. This CDR3 comprises 14 residues. The CDR3 sequence: CASRPRTESYEQYF. CDR3 nucleotide sequence: TGTGCCAGTAGACCCAGGACGGAGTCCTACGAGCAGTACTTC.

The chain recombines TRBV2 with TRBJ2-5; D is ambiguous. V shed 3 bases and J shed 0 bases, with 8 bases lying between them. Germline CDR1 SNHLY, CDR2 FYNNEI. The CDR3 contains 14 residues. CDR3 amino acids: CASSEERYQETQYF. The CDR3 coding sequence is TGTGCCAGCAGTGAGGAGAGGTACCAAGAGACCCAGTACTTC.

This clonotype has ten or more counts. This sequence joins TRBV7-2 and TRBJ1-5, with D uncertain. The V and J ends lost 4 bases and 1 base respectively, with 8 bases between them. CDR1 is SGHTA and CDR2 is FQGNSA in the germline V gene. The CDR3 is 14 amino acids. The CDR3 region has the DNA TGTGCCAGCAGCTCCGGACGGAGCAATCAGCCCCAGCATTTT. This codes for CASSSGRSNQPQHF.

This chain joins TRBV13 and TRBJ1-4; D gene uncertain. The CDR3 covers 12 residues. Between the trimmed V and J ends, which lost 4 bases and 11 bases, there was a span of 11 bases. Looked up from germline, CDR1 is PRHDT and CDR2 is FYEKMQ (reference sequence). As DNA, the CDR3 is TGTGCCAGCAGCTCCCGCTCGCGGAAACTGTTTTTT. Residues: CASSSRSRKLFF.

This clonotype was observed a few times. The chain links TRBV7-9 to TRBJ2-4, with a tentative D call TRBD2 (5 bases). Germline V gives CDR1 SEHNR, CDR2 FQNEAQ (reference sequence). The CDR3 consists of 15 residues. Trimming took off 5 bases at V and 0 bases at J, with 11 bases between the two ends. The CDR3 DNA reads as TGTGCCAGCAGCGGAGATCGGGAAGCCAAAAACATTCAGTACTTC. It codes for CASSGDREAKNIQYF. Drawing the rest from reference TRBV7-9 and TRBJ2-4, the complete variable domain is DTGVSQNPRHKITKRGQNVTFRCDPISEHNRLYWYRQTLGQGPEFLTYFQNEAQLEKSRLLSDRFSAERPKGSFSTLEIQRTEQGDSAMYLCASSGDREAKNIQYFGAGTRLSVL.

This clonotype was detected once. The rearrangement joins TRBV5-1 to TRBJ2-6; the D is unclear. V lost 4 bases and J lost 4, with 6 bases in between. The CDR3 has 13 residues. Germline V gene lookup returns CDR1 SGHRS and CDR2 YFSETQ. The CDR3 DNA reads TGCGCCAGCAGCCCGTTAGGGGCCAACGTCCTGACTTTC. Translation: CASSPLGANVLTF.

This clonotype showed up just a few times. The chain recombines TRBV6-8 with TRBJ1-6, with 8 bases fitting TRBD1. The germline V gene has CDR1 MNHGY and CDR2 SAAAGT. The V and J ends lost 5 bases and 5 bases, in that order; junction bases with no gene match: 17. The CDR3 totals 19 residues. The CDR3 is CASSLRYLKDREDNSPLHF. DNA of the CDR3: TGTGCCAGCAGTCTACGGTATCTTAAGGACAGGGAAGATAATTCACCCCTCCACTTT.

This clonotype was found a few times. The gene calls are TRBV6-2 or TRBV6-3 and TRBJ2-5; D is unresolved. V was pared by 0 bases and J by 0 bases, with 8 bases between. The CDR3 consists of 15 residues. CDR1 MNHEY and CDR2 SVGEGT come from the germline V gene. In DNA, the CDR3 is TGTGCCAGCAGTTACTCCGGAAAGGACCAAGAGACCCAGTACTTC. This translates into CASSYSGKDQETQYF.

The CDR3, as DNA: TGTGCCAGCAGTGAAGCTGAGGGGAGCTCCTACGAGCAGTACTTC. It yields the protein CASSEAEGSSYEQYF. The chain employs TRBV6-1 and TRBJ2-7; D may be TRBD1 or TRBD2 (5 bases each). Germline V CDR1 and CDR2: MNHNS, SASEGT. The length of the CDR3 is 15 residues. Deletions cut 0 bases from V and 0 bases from J, with 9 bases between.

This clonotype appeared many times. The chain recombines TRBV28 with TRBJ2-7; no firm D call. The CDR3 runs to 15 residues. Germline V gene sequence: CDR1 MDHEN, CDR2 SYDVKM. The V and J ends lost 1 base and 2 bases respectively, with 12 bases between them. The CDR3 is CASSLSWTFTYEQYF. The CDR3 DNA is TGTGCCAGCAGTTTATCGTGGACGTTTACCTACGAGCAGTACTTC.

This clonotype has more than one count but fewer than ten. The V gene is TRBV20-1, the J gene TRBJ1-2; D is ambiguous. The CDR3 has 13 residues. The V gene's germline CDR1 is DFQATT and CDR2 SNEGSKA (reference sequence). V was clipped by 6 bases and J by 5 bases, with 16 bases between them. CDR3 sequence: CSARTSWSYGYTF. As DNA, the CDR3 is TGCAGTGCCAGGACTTCCTGGTCATATGGCTACACCTTC.

This clonotype was detected ten times or more. This chain links TRBV7-9 with TRBJ1-1; D ambiguous. The V and J ends lost 5 bases and 4 bases respectively, with 17 bases between them. This CDR3 comprises 15 residues. The germline V gene has CDR1 SEHNR and CDR2 FQNEAQ (reference sequence). CDR3 DNA sequence: TGTGCCAGCAGCCATACGGTAAGGGAGGGCACTGAAGCTTTCTTT. It codes for CASSHTVREGTEAFF.

The chain couples TRBV15 to TRBJ2-3; the D gene is possibly TRBD2 (8 bases). Per germline, CDR1 LNHNV and CDR2 YYDKDF (reference sequence). V was pared by 0 bases and J by 5 bases, with 18 bases between. CDR3 length equals 17 residues. The DNA for the CDR3 is TGTGCCACCAGCAGAGATGTCGGGAGGGGGCTGGTAGATACGCAGTATTTT. Its translation is CATSRDVGRGLVDTQYF.

This clonotype has more than one count but fewer than ten. The V call is TRBV12-3 or TRBV12-4, the J call TRBJ1-2; TRBD1 agrees at 7 bases. Losses at the gene ends were 9 bases for V and 8 bases for J; bases not matched to a gene: 12. The CDR3 spans 13 residues. The CDR3 region has the DNA TGTGCCAGTCCTGGGGCCAGGGGGTTCGGCTACACCTTC. Protein: CASPGARGFGYTF.